These 9 T cell receptor beta chains share one sample of origin, sequenced in a study of cytomegalovirus exposure and HLA in healthy donors. Vbeta (60) and Jbeta (13) primers were used in the PCR. Sequencing used immunoSEQ multiplex PCR; TCRdb keeps in-frame clones, though not all of them. The sample comprises approximately 100,000 clones, under 85% of which are singletons, and approximately 3.7% rests with the top ten. Sequenced: PBMCs. The source of these receptors is a middle-aged man in good health and CMV-seropositive.

V gene TRBV7-9 combines with J gene TRBJ2-7; TRBD2 matches at 7 bases. Germline CDR1 reads SEHNR; CDR2 reads FQNEAQ (reference sequence). The CDR3 is 14 residues long. V lost 2 bases, J lost 2 bases, and 3 bases stayed unmatched. CDR3 DNA: TGTGCCAGCAGCTTAACTAGCGCTCCCTACGAGCAGTACTTC. Amino acid sequence: CASSLTSAPYEQYF.

This chain uses TRBV19 with TRBJ1-2, with 7 bases that match TRBD1. The CDR3 is 13 amino acids. Germline CDR1 reads LNHDA; CDR2 reads SQIVND (reference sequence). V was clipped by 4 bases and J by 6 bases; unmatched bases: 5. The CDR3 nucleotides are TGTGCCAGTAGTACCGGACAGGTTAATGGCTACACCTTC. Translated, it gives CASSTGQVNGYTF.

The V gene is TRBV29-1, the J gene TRBJ1-2, with TRBD1 identical over 7 bases. Germline CDR1 is SQVTM and CDR2 is ANQGSEA. V was clipped by 6 bases and J by 8 bases; unmatched bases: 6. The CDR3 is 11 amino acids. CDR3 coding DNA: TGCAGCGTAGTCCAGGGGGAAGGCTACACCTTC. This sequence encodes CSVVQGEGYTF.

The CDR3 reads CASSYQFERSYEQYF. The CDR3 DNA is TGTGCCAGCAGCTACCAATTCGAGCGGTCTTACGAGCAGTACTTC. The chain carries TRBV11-2 and TRBJ2-7; D might be TRBD2 (5 bases). Germline CDR1 reads SGHAT; CDR2 reads FQNNGV. The CDR3 runs 15 residues. Trimming took off 4 bases at V and 4 bases at J, with 17 bases between the two ends.

J is TRBJ1-1 and V is TRBV6-1, with a weak D call TRBD1 (5 bases). The ends were cut back, 7 bases at V and 3 bases at J, with 9 bases in the middle. CDR3 length: 12 amino acids. Germline assignment: CDR1 MNHNS and CDR2 SASEGT. The CDR3 loop is CASKWGHTEAFF. The CDR3 region has the DNA TGTGCCAGCAAATGGGGCCACACTGAAGCTTTCTTT.

The chain uses TRBV18 and TRBJ2-2; TRBD2 agrees at 13 bases. Trimming took 4 bases from V and 0 from J; bases not matched to a gene: 2. Germline-derived CDR1 and CDR2 are KGHSH and LQKENI. CDR3 size: 17 residues. CDR3 DNA: TGTGCCAGCTCACGGGGACTAGCGGGACCGAACACCGGGGAGCTGTTTTTT. This gives the protein CASSRGLAGPNTGELFF.

This chain connects TRBV19 to TRBJ2-3, with D possibly being TRBD2 (5 bases). The CDR3 spans 13 residues. The germline CDR1 and CDR2 sequences are LNHDA and SQIVND (reference sequence). V lost 5 bases to trimming and J lost 0 bases, with 6 bases between them. The DNA for the CDR3 is TGTGCCAGTAGTCCGGGAAGCACAGATACGCAGTATTTT. It encodes CASSPGSTDTQYF.

This clone has a single count. The chain recombines TRBV5-1 with TRBJ2-7; D may be TRBD1 (6 bases). Trimming took off 2 bases at V and 2 bases at J, with 14 bases between the two ends. The germline gives CDR1 SGHRS, CDR2 YFSETQ. This CDR3 has 15 amino acids. CDR3 loop: CASSFQQGVAYEQYF. CDR3 sequence (DNA): TGCGCCAGCAGCTTTCAACAGGGCGTCGCCTACGAGCAGTACTTC.

The rearrangement links TRBV5-1 to TRBJ2-1; D possibly corresponds to TRBD2 (6 bases). Trimming cost V 4 bases and J 6 bases, with 8 bases left between them. Germline assignment: CDR1 SGHRS and CDR2 YFSETQ. The CDR3 runs to 12 residues. The CDR3 DNA follows: TGCGCCAGCAGCGGGCGGGGCAATGAGCAGTTCTTC. This gives the protein CASSGRGNEQFF.